These 25 T cell receptor beta chains came from one sample sequenced in a study of regulatory dendritic cells for organ transplantation. Sorted subsets were CFSE-labeled and cultured approximately 5 days with allogeneic dendritic cells. This table comes from immunoSEQ multiplex PCR, and its TCRdb copy is limited to in-frame clones, with some not included. This sample has over 10,000 clones; about 79% occur once, and the top ten carry 0.63%. No antigen has been identified for these receptors. What was sequenced was naive CD4+ T cells from blood cultured with regulatory dendritic cells. Described subset: CD45RA+ naive T cells. The receptors were gathered from a human donor in good health.

This CDR3 is CASSPRTGFGNTIYF. The CDR3 coding sequence is TGTGCCAGCAGCCCTCGGACAGGGTTTGGAAACACCATATATTTT. This chain joins TRBV6-5 and TRBJ1-3, with 8 bases fitting TRBD1. This CDR3 is built from 15 residues. The V gene end was trimmed by 6 bases and the J gene end by 3 bases; junction bases not matched to a gene: 7. Looked up from germline, CDR1 is MNHEY and CDR2 is SVGAGI.

Turning to this clone: Mismatch with germline at one junction end may stem from a read error. This chain links TRBV7-2 with TRBJ1-2; D gene unclear. The germline gives CDR1 SGHTA, CDR2 FQGNSA. The CDR3 contains 14 residues. The DNA of the CDR3 is TGTGCCAGCAGTTTAGACGGGACTAACTATGGCTACACCTTC. Protein sequence: CASSLDGTNYGYTF.

The table lists this clone with a count of one. J is TRBJ1-1 and V is TRBV5-1, with D maybe TRBD1 (6 bases). The germline V gene encodes CDR1 SGHRS and CDR2 YFSETQ. With 0 bases removed from V and 6 bases from J, the gap between germline ends came to 24 bases. There are 18 residues in the CDR3. CDR3 nucleotides: TGCGCCAGCAGCTTGGGAGGGACGATAGCCGGGACACCATCTGAAGCTTTCTTT. Protein sequence: CASSLGGTIAGTPSEAFF.

J is TRBJ2-7 and V is TRBV11-2; D is perhaps TRBD1 (6 bases). Germline CDR1 reads SGHAT; CDR2 reads FQNNGV. The V and J ends lost 2 bases and 6 bases respectively, with 11 bases between them. The CDR3 extends over 13 amino acids. Here the CDR3 DNA reads TGTGCCAGCAGCTTAAGTTTCAGGGGCGAGCAGTACTTC. Protein: CASSLSFRGEQYF.

V usage is TRBV9 and J usage is TRBJ2-5; D may be TRBD2 (6 bases). Germline V gene sequence: CDR1 SGDLS, CDR2 YYNGEE. The CDR3 length is 13 residues. The V end was cut by 2 bases, the J end by 4 bases, with 9 bases between. The CDR3 bases are TGTGCCAGCAGCGTTTCACTAGCAGAGACCCAGTACTTC. It codes for CASSVSLAETQYF.

Turning to this clone: Other DNA sequences in this sample translate to the same CDR3. The chain has TRBV2 and TRBJ1-1; TRBD1 matches at 11 bases. Germline loops: CDR1 SNHLY, CDR2 FYNNEI. After removal of 8 bases from V and 1 base from J, the junction contained 3 bases not matched to a gene. The CDR3 has 14 amino acids. CDR3 in DNA: TGTGCCAGCCGGGGGACAGGGGGGAACACTGAAGCTTTCTTT. This encodes CASRGTGGNTEAFF. Filled out from reference TRBV2 and TRBJ1-1, the complete variable domain reads EPEVTQTPSHQVTQMGQEVILRCVPISNHLYFYWYRQILGQKVEFLVSFYNNEISEKSEIFDDQFSVERPDGSNFTLKIRSTKLEDSAMYFCASRGTGGNTEAFFGQGTRLTVV.

The chain carries TRBV9 and TRBJ2-1, with D uncertain. The CDR3 covers 12 residues. From germline, CDR1 is SGDLS and CDR2 YYNGEE. V gave up 9 bases and J gave up 4 bases, with 11 bases separating them. CDR3 protein: CATSTVYNEQFF. For the CDR3, the DNA is TGTGCCACCAGTACGGTATACAATGAGCAGTTCTTC.

This sequence joins TRBV7-9 and TRBJ2-3, with TRBD1 as a possible D gene (5 bases). The CDR3 loop spans 15 amino acids. Trimming cost V 3 bases and J 3 bases, with 13 bases left between them. Germline V gene data show CDR1 as SEHNR and CDR2 as FQNEAQ (reference sequence). DNA for the CDR3: TGTGCCAGCAGCTTTGAAGGGGTTTCTACAGATACGCAGTATTTT. Translation: CASSFEGVSTDTQYF.

The J gene is TRBJ1-1, the V gene TRBV29-1, with D unclear. The V and J ends lost 4 bases and 2 bases respectively, with 11 bases between them. This CDR3 spans 13 amino acids. Germline CDR1 SQVTM, CDR2 ANQGSEA. For the CDR3, the DNA is TGCAGCGTTGGCGGGCATCAAAACACTGAAGCTTTCTTT. Translated, it gives CSVGGHQNTEAFF. Complete variable domain (other parts from reference TRBV29-1 and TRBJ1-1): SAVISQKPSRDICQRGTSLTIQCQVDSQVTMMFWYRQQPGQSLTLIATANQGSEATYESGFVIDKFPISRPNLTFSTLTVSNMSPEDSSIYLCSVGGHQNTEAFFGQGTRLTVV.

V and J are TRBV29-1 and TRBJ2-7; 7 bases fit TRBD2. The CDR3 is made up of 13 amino acids. V lost 4 bases, J lost 5 bases, and 8 bases stayed unmatched. Per the germline V gene, CDR1 is SQVTM and CDR2 is ANQGSEA. This CDR3 reads CSVVAAGVDEQYF. CDR3 sequence (DNA): TGCAGCGTTGTGGCGGCGGGGGTCGACGAGCAGTACTTC.

V usage is TRBV27 and J usage is TRBJ1-1; 9 nucleotides agree with TRBD1. V lost 3 bases to trimming and J lost 5 bases; unmatched junction nucleotides: 4. The CDR3 consists of 14 residues. Germline CDR1 and CDR2: MNHEY and SMNVEV (reference sequence). For the CDR3, the DNA is TGTGCCAGCAGTTTTTCAGGACAGGGGACTGAAGCTTTCTTT. Amino acids: CASSFSGQGTEAFF.

In this sample, this clone turned up a few times. V is TRBV2 and J is TRBJ2-7; 9 bases agree with TRBD1. The CDR3 extends over 14 amino acids. Losses at the gene ends were 7 bases for V and 2 bases for J; bases not matched to a gene: 6. Germline CDR1 reads SNHLY; CDR2 reads FYNNEI. The CDR3, as DNA: TGTGCCAGCACCCCGGACAGGGGAACCTACGAGCAGTACTTC. Translated: CASTPDRGTYEQYF.

The V gene is TRBV7-2, the J gene TRBJ1-2, with D perhaps matching TRBD1 (6 bases). Germline assignment: CDR1 SGHTA and CDR2 FQGNSA. V was shortened by 5 bases and J by 12 bases, with 13 bases between the two germline ends. The CDR3 covers 11 residues. The CDR3 is CASSRQVIHTF. The CDR3 DNA reads as TGTGCCAGCAGCCGACAGGTGATCCACACCTTC.

The gene calls are TRBV6-5 and TRBJ2-5; 7 nucleotides line up with TRBD2. V shed 4 bases and J 5 bases; nucleotides not matched to a gene: 13. CDR1 is MNHEY, CDR2 SVGAGI, per germline. CDR3 length: 16 residues. The CDR3 reads CASSSNLAAGWETQYF. The CDR3, as DNA: TGTGCCAGCAGTTCAAACCTAGCAGCGGGGTGGGAGACCCAGTACTTC.

J is TRBJ1-4 and V is TRBV4-1; D might be TRBD1 (6 bases). Germline V gene data show CDR1 as MGHRA and CDR2 as YSYEKL. Trimming removed 3 bases from V and 4 bases from J, with 15 bases in between. This CDR3 comprises 16 residues. CDR3 sequence (DNA): TGCGCCAGCAGCCAGGGGAGACAGGACCTTAATGAAAAACTGTTTTTT. It codes for CASSQGRQDLNEKLFF.

The chain links TRBV5-1 to TRBJ1-2; 12 bases fit TRBD1. V was pared by 5 bases and J by 8 bases, with 13 bases of the junction left unmatched. Germline CDR1 and CDR2: SGHRS and YFSETQ. The CDR3 is 16 amino acids. Here the CDR3 reads CASRWGQGASEEGYTF. The CDR3 region has the DNA TGCGCCAGCAGATGGGGACAGGGGGCTTCCGAGGAGGGCTACACCTTC.

V and J are TRBV14 and TRBJ1-1, with D uncertain. The V gene lost 4 bases and the J gene lost 5 bases, with 11 bases spanning the gap. Germline V lookup: CDR1 SGHDN, CDR2 FVKESK. This CDR3 is built from 13 residues. The CDR3 sequence: CASSLIGVTEAFF. CDR3 DNA: TGTGCCAGCAGCCTCATCGGGGTTACTGAAGCTTTCTTT.

The gene calls are TRBV7-9 and TRBJ2-5, with D perhaps TRBD1 (6 bases). The CDR3 consists of 14 residues. V dropped 3 bases and J dropped 0 bases, with 8 bases sitting between them. In germline, CDR1 is SEHNR, CDR2 FQNEAQ (reference sequence). CDR3 bases: TGTGCCAGCAGCTTCCACAGGGACCAAGAGACCCAGTACTTC. Its protein product is CASSFHRDQETQYF.

The gene calls are TRBV19 and TRBJ2-2; 8 bases fit TRBD2. The CDR3 consists of 16 residues. Germline V gene lookup returns CDR1 LNHDA and CDR2 SQIVND (reference sequence). Unmatched junction bases numbered 7, after V lost 4 bases and J lost 3 bases. CDR3 region: CASSNAGGRDTGELFF. The CDR3 DNA sequence: TGTGCCAGTAGTAACGCGGGGGGAAGGGACACCGGGGAGCTGTTTTTT. Together with reference TRBV19 and TRBJ2-2, the CDR3 gives the full variable domain: DGGITQSPKYLFRKEGQNVTLSCEQNLNHDAMYWYRQDPGQGLRLIYYSQIVNDFQKGDIAEGYSVSREKKESFPLTVTSAQKNPTAFYLCASSNAGGRDTGELFFGEGSRLTVL.

The chain carries TRBV7-6 and TRBJ2-2; 7 bases line up with TRBD2. Trimming removed 0 bases from V and 2 bases from J; junction bases left unmatched: 6. The CDR3 extends over 17 amino acids. Germline CDR1 SGHVS, CDR2 FNYEAQ. The CDR3 DNA is TGTGCCAGCAGCTTAGCCCCGGGGACTACTAACACCGGGGAGCTGTTTTTT. It yields the protein CASSLAPGTTNTGELFF.

The CDR3: CASSVSGPSSYNEQFF. Written as DNA, the CDR3 is TGTGCCAGCAGCGTGAGCGGGCCGAGCTCCTACAATGAGCAGTTCTTC. This sequence joins TRBV9 and TRBJ2-1; a weak D match, TRBD2 (6 bases). CDR3 length equals 16 residues. Germline CDR1 is SGDLS and CDR2 is YYNGEE. The ends were cut back, 2 bases at V and 0 bases at J, with 12 bases in the middle.

The V gene is TRBV19, the J gene TRBJ1-2; D gene unclear. V gave up 2 bases and J gave up 6 bases, with 10 bases separating them. Germline-derived CDR1 and CDR2 are LNHDA and SQIVND (reference sequence). The length of the CDR3 is 13 residues. CDR3 DNA: TGTGCCAGTAGTATAAACGGGATCGATGGCTACACCTTC. Translating gives CASSINGIDGYTF.

A word on this clone: Because it lacks the conserved phenylalanine or tryptophan at the end, this CDR3 is likely a read error. No DNA is shown, since the ends of the CDR3 on it are uncertain; the CDR3 is the one TCRdb lists. CDR3: CASSLGGLAGGPV. The V and J genes are TRBV5-6 and TRBJ2-4; the table's D call, TRBD2, has no DNA check behind it. The CDR3 extends over 13 residues, inclusive of both ends. CDR1 is SGHDT and CDR2 is YYEEEE in the germline V gene.

CDR3 coding DNA: TGCGCCAGCAGCTTGGCCGACTTCTCCGACACAGATACGCAGTATTTT. This codes for CASSLADFSDTDTQYF. The chain links TRBV5-1 to TRBJ2-3; D not resolved. This CDR3 contains 16 residues. V was trimmed by 0 bases and J by 2 bases, leaving 13 bases between them. Germline assignment: CDR1 SGHRS and CDR2 YFSETQ.

The V and J genes are TRBV18 and TRBJ2-7, with no clear D. This CDR3 contains 15 residues. Trimming shortened V by 6 bases and J by 2 bases, and 17 bases separated the two germline ends. Germline CDR1 KGHSH, CDR2 LQKENI. The CDR3 is CASSPRQVITYEQYF. CDR3 DNA: TGTGCCAGCTCCCCAAGGCAGGTAATCACCTACGAGCAGTACTTC. The whole variable domain, filled in from reference TRBV18 and TRBJ2-7, reads NAGVMQNPRHLVRRRGQEARLRCSPMKGHSHVYWYRQLPEEGLKFMVYLQKENIIDESGMPKERFSAEFPKEGPSILRIQQVVRGDSAAYFCASSPRQVITYEQYFGPGTRLTVT.